Here is one TCR beta chain with its context. In its sample, this clonotype was seen a few times. Its antigen target is currently unknown. No per-base quality is available; no much larger clone lies one base away. The sample's treatment or condition label, decoded: allogeneic hematopoietic cell transplantation with graft depleted of TCRalphabeta T cells and CD19 B cells. The transplant recipients were children given TCRalphabeta/CD19-depleted allogeneic hematopoietic cell grafts. The protocol used for the library was PCR. TCRdb records Illumina HiSeq 2500 as the sequencer. TCR library preparation used molecular barcoding, with unique molecular identifiers applied to normalize quantification of the TCRbeta repertoire. TCRdb trimmed public reads at Q25 via fastp, called clones via MiXCR and kept in-frame beta chains. For every CDR3 protein sequence, its rows merge into one entry that carries the most common genes and DNA. The sample table holds hundreds of thousands of distinct CDR3 sequences, of which under 15% were seen once. The ten largest clones add up to 2% to 2.5% of the sample.

According to the germline V gene, CDR1 reads SGHRS and CDR2 reads YFSETQ. Reading from cysteine to phenylalanine, the CDR3 counts 16 amino acids. Left in the record is the CDR3 DNA by itself, 48 bases read in frame from the first base. V and J are truncated by 0 bases and 8 bases respectively, leaving an intervening sequence of 18 bases. This entry is derived from a study of T-cell reconstitution after alpha-beta-depleted transplantation in children listed by TCRdb under 2016. Context from the whole study: T-cell immune reconstitution after TCRalphabeta/CD19-depleted allogeneic hematopoietic cell transplantation in children was quantitatively tracked in the study by means of TCR repertoire profiling. Summary of the overall study and its limitations: The apparently early recovery of alphabetaT-cell counts about two months after transplant reportedly depended on only several hundred rapidly expanded clones that came from non-depleted graft cells. The frequencies of hyperexpanded clones fell over the following months, and after one year, T-cell counts and TCRbeta diversity were mostly attributed to newly produced T cells. In some patients, the high TCRbeta diversity seen at day 60 was put down to recipient T cells and intrathymic progenitors that had survived conditioning.

The receptor was isolated from a male patient between 10 and 17 years old who had a stem cell transplant for acute myeloid leukemia, so the T cells may come from the graft donor. The chain links TRBV5-1 with TRBJ2-1, with no confidently assigned D gene. The source material was PBMCs, mostly from graft donor cells, sampled 360 days after TCRalphabeta/CD19-depleted stem cell transplant. The CDR3 protein sequence reads: CASSLAVDLRRDEQFF. The bases read TGCGCCAGCAGCTTGGCCGTAGACCTCAGAAGGGATGAGCAGTTCTTC.